This TCR beta chain originates from a study of cytotoxic CD8 clonotypes in ibrutinib-treated CLL. About the research overall: Among responders, some 25 were partial and 2 complete; after median approximately 70 months, roughly 15 stayed remitted and some 12 progressed.

Trimming removed 3 bases at V and 5 bases at J, with 13 bases between. Germline-derived CDR1 and CDR2 are MDHEN and SYDVKM. CDR3 size: 14 residues. A 1 in 200,000 to 1 in 1 million T cell depth was the sequencing target. The data were produced by immunoSEQ multiplex PCR, yet TCRdb's version contains in-frame clones alone and is incomplete. The sample has some 160,000 clones, 81% seen once. Broader study findings: Progressing patients had sampling times that differed from those of sustained-remission patients. While tracking circulating CD8+ T-cell counts, baseline clonality exceeded that of age-matched healthy donors.

To note about this clone: Its antigen is currently unknown.

The TCR originated in a human donor with chronic lymphocytic leukemia. Source: PBMCs, taken after 12 months of ibrutinib treatment. The V call is TRBV28, the J call TRBJ1-2; D gene ambiguous. CDR3 DNA sequence: TGTGCCAGCAGTTTGGGTACCCCGGGGTATGGCTACACCTTC. Translating gives CASSLGTPGYGYTF.